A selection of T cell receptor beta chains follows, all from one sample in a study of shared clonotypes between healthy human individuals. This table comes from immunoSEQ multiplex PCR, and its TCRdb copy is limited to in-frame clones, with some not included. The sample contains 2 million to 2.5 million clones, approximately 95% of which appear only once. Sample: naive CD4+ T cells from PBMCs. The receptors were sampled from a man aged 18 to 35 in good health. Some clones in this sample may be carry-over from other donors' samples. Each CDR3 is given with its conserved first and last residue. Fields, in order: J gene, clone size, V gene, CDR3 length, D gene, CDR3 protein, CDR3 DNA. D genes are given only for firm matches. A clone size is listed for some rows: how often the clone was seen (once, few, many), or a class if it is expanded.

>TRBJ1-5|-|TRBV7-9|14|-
CASSLGSFNQPQHF
TGTGCCAGCAGCTTAGGGAGCTTCAATCAGCCCCAGCATTTT
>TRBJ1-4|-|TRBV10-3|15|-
CAISDIRGPGEKLFF
TGTGCCATCAGTGACATACGGGGGCCTGGGGAAAAACTGTTTTTT
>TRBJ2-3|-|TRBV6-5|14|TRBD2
CASSLGLASDTQYF
TGTGCCAGCAGTCTGGGACTAGCCTCAGATACGCAGTATTTT
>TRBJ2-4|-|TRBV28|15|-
CASSSEELAKNIQYF
TGTGCCAGCAGCAGTGAGGAACTAGCCAAAAACATTCAGTACTTC
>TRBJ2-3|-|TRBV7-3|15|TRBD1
CASSVGTGGTDTQYF
TGTGCCAGCAGCGTAGGGACAGGGGGCACAGATACGCAGTATTTT
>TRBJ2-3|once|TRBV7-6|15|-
CASSLGGQGTDTQYF
TGTGCCAGCAGCTTAGGGGGGCAGGGCACAGATACGCAGTATTTT
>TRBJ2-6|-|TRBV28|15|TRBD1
CAVRDRGSGANVLTF
TGTGCCGTAAGGGACAGGGGTTCCGGGGCCAACGTCCTGACTTTC
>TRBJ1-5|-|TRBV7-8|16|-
CASSSARTAAHQPQHF
TGTGCCAGCAGCTCTGCCCGGACAGCGGCCCATCAGCCCCAGCATTTT
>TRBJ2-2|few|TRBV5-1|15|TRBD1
CASSSGQGTNGELFF
TGCGCCAGCAGCTCCGGACAGGGCACCAACGGGGAGCTGTTTTTT
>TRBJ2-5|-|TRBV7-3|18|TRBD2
CASSLRLEGGREGETQYF
TGTGCCAGCAGCTTACGGTTGGAGGGAGGGAGAGAGGGGGAGACCCAGTACTTC
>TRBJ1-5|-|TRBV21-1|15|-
CASSPPPGSNQPQHF
TGTGCCAGCAGCCCCCCCCCAGGTAGCAATCAGCCCCAGCATTTT
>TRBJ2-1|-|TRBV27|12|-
CASSLRDNEQFF
TGTGCCAGCAGTTTAAGGGACAATGAGCAGTTCTTC
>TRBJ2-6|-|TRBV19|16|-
CASSIQPSSGANVLTF
TGTGCCAGTAGTATCCAGCCAAGCTCTGGGGCCAACGTCCTGACTTTC
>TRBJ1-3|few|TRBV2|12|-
CASGYSGNTIYF
TGTGCCAGCGGGTACTCTGGAAACACCATATATTTT
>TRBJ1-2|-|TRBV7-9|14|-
CASSLVWGGNGYTF
TGTGCCAGCAGCTTAGTCTGGGGAGGGAATGGCTACACCTTC
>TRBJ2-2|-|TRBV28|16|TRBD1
CASRAWDRANTGELFF
TGTGCCAGCAGGGCTTGGGACAGGGCGAACACCGGGGAGCTGTTTTTT
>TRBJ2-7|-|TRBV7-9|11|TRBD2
CASSLRGEWYF
TGTGCCAGCAGCTTACGGGGGGAGTGGTACTTC
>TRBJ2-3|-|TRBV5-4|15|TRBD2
CASSPLAGSTDTQYF
TGTGCCAGCAGCCCATTAGCGGGCAGCACAGATACGCAGTATTTT
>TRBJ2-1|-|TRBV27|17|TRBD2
CASTQRGLAGDQHEQFF
TGTGCCAGCACCCAGCGGGGACTAGCGGGAGATCAGCATGAGCAGTTCTTC
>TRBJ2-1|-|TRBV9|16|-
CASSVALSGRLNEQFF
TGTGCCAGCAGCGTAGCTTTGTCCGGACGCTTGAATGAGCAGTTCTTC
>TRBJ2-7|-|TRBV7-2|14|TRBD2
CASSLPGGPYEQYF
TGTGCCAGCAGCTTACCGGGAGGGCCGTATGAGCAGTACTTC
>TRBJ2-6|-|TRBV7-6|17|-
CASSLGPGTSGANVLTF
TGTGCCAGCAGCTTAGGGCCCGGAACTTCTGGGGCCAACGTCCTGACTTTC
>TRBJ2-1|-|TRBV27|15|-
CASSLFSGVLNEQFF
TGTGCCAGCAGTTTATTTTCCGGGGTGCTCAATGAGCAGTTCTTC
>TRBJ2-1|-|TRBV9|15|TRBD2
CASSVAGGQYNEQFF
TGTGCCAGCAGCGTAGCGGGAGGGCAATACAATGAGCAGTTCTTC
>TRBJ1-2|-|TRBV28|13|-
CASSPPGPYGYTF
TGTGCCAGCAGCCCGCCGGGGCCGTATGGCTACACCTTC
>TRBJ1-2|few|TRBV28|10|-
CASGHKVDTF
TGTGCCAGTGGACATAAAGTCGACACCTTC
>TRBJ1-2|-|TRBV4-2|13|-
CASSQETGNGYTF
TGTGCCAGCAGCCAAGAAACAGGGAACGGCTACACCTTC
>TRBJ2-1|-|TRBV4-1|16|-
CASSQDFAEPYNEQFF
TGCGCCAGCAGCCAAGACTTTGCGGAGCCCTACAATGAGCAGTTCTTC
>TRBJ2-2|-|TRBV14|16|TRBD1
CASSQRTGVSTGELFF
TGTGCCAGCAGCCAAAGAACAGGGGTGTCCACCGGGGAGCTGTTTTTT